Included here is one T cell receptor (beta chain) sequence, with context. A quantity of about 0.5 to 1 ug RNA underwent reverse transcription using random hexamers. TCRdb fed the immunoSEQ multiplex PCR reads into MiXCR, producing one record per CDR3 protein. The sample holds 150,000 to 200,000 distinct CDR3 sequences, approximately 95% seen once. These data come from a study of CD8 T cells in Susac syndrome. Per germline, CDR1 KGHSH and CDR2 LQKENI. The CDR3 has 16 amino acids. V gave up 0 bases and J gave up 0 bases, with 9 bases separating them. This TCR was sampled from a human donor with Susac syndrome. The V and J genes are TRBV18 and TRBJ2-1; D perhaps matches TRBD1 (5 bases). Sample: CD8+ T cells from PBMCs. CDR3 protein: CASSPPHRSSYNEQFF. The CDR3 nucleotides are TGTGCCAGCTCACCACCTCACAGGAGCTCCTACAATGAGCAGTTCTTC.